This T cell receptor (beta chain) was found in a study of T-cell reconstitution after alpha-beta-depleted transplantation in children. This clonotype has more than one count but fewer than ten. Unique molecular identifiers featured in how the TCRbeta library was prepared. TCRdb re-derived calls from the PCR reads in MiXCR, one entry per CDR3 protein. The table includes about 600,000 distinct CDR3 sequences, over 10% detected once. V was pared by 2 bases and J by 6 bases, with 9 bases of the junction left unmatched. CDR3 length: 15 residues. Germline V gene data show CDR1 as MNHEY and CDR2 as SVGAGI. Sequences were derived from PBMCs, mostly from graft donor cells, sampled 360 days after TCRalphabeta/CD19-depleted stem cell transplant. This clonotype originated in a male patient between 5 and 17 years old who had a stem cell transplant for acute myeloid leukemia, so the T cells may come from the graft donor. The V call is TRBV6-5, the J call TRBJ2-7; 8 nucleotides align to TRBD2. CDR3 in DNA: TGTGCCAGCAGTTACCCCGCCGGGAGGGCAGCCGAGCAGTACTTC. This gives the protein CASSYPAGRAAEQYF.